The T cell receptor beta chain under discussion was sequenced for a study of blood T cells in healthy people across ages. General study findings and limits: Observed TCR beta diversity per million T cells went down as age went up. This fall followed a roughly linear course with age. The lack of PBMC sorting stopped any conclusive naive versus antigen-experienced comparison.

The CDR3 consists of 12 residues. Per the germline V gene, CDR1 is DFQATT and CDR2 is SNEGSKA (reference sequence). The germline V and J ends were trimmed by 1 base and 8 bases, with 11 bases remaining between them. This clonotype was seen only a few times. Antigen unknown. The use of a sample-barcoded 5' primer and a J-beta primer mix characterized a second PCR of 7 to 11 cycles. TCRdb recomputed calls from the 5' RACE reads with MiXCR, one row per CDR3 protein. The table lists roughly 2 million distinct CDR3 sequences, around half of them singletons. The clonotype comes from a woman aged 35 to 49 in good health. The rearrangement joins TRBV20-1 to TRBJ1-2, with a possible D match to TRBD1 (5 bases). Sequenced sample: blood. The CDR3 sequence is CSARVTGEGYTF. CDR3 DNA sequence: TGCAGTGCTAGAGTTACGGGGGAGGGCTACACCTTC.